The 21 T cell receptor beta chains below all came from one sample that was sequenced in a study of blood T cell repertoires in COVID-19. Only in-frame clones appear in the TCRdb table, and some are missing; sequencing was by immunoSEQ multiplex PCR. Among 270,000 or so clones listed, 80% to 90% were seen once. The sample consisted of peripheral blood. The receptors derive from a man in his forties or fifties with acute or convalescent COVID-19.

This chain joins TRBV7-2 and TRBJ1-1; D is possibly TRBD1 (6 bases). The CDR3 consists of 15 residues. CDR1 is SGHTA, CDR2 FQGNSA, per germline. Trimming cost V 4 bases and J 2 bases, with 14 bases left between them. The CDR3 sequence is CASSSRTDFNTEAFF. CDR3 nucleotides: TGTGCCAGCAGCTCCCGGACAGACTTTAACACTGAAGCTTTCTTT.

The chain employs TRBV9 and TRBJ1-1; D gene unclear. This CDR3 region has 13 residues. V shed 0 bases and J shed 3 bases, with 6 bases lying between them. The germline gives CDR1 SGDLS, CDR2 YYNGEE. CDR3: CASSVVRDTEAFF. DNA for the CDR3: TGTGCCAGCAGCGTAGTGAGGGACACTGAAGCTTTCTTT.

This clone appeared once. The V call is TRBV5-1, the J call TRBJ1-4, with D perhaps TRBD1 (5 bases). Trimming stripped 0 bases from V and 8 bases from J, with 8 bases between. This CDR3 has 13 amino acids. Germline-derived CDR1 and CDR2 are SGHRS and YFSETQ. The CDR3 DNA is TGCGCCAGCAGCTTGGGACAGAGGGAAAAACTGTTTTTT. It is translated as CASSLGQREKLFF.

This clone was recorded once. The genes are TRBV5-4 and TRBJ1-2; 10 bases are a match to TRBD1. The V and J ends lost 4 bases and 5 bases, in that order; junction bases with no gene match: 2. The CDR3 runs 13 residues. Germline V lookup: CDR1 SGHNT, CDR2 YYREEE (reference sequence). The CDR3 here is CASSLDRGYGYTF. CDR3 DNA sequence: TGTGCCAGCAGCCTGGACAGGGGGTATGGCTACACCTTC.

The chain couples TRBV5-1 to TRBJ2-3; D unresolved. CDR1 and CDR2 (germline): SGHRS, YFSETQ. V dropped 1 base and J dropped 2 bases, with 11 bases sitting between them. CDR3 length: 15 amino acids. The CDR3 coding sequence is TGCGCCAGCAGCTTGCTGTCGCTATTCACAGATACGCAGTATTTT. It encodes CASSLLSLFTDTQYF.

The V call is TRBV5-6, the J call TRBJ2-3; possibly TRBD2 for D (6 bases). CDR1 is SGHDT and CDR2 is YYEEEE in the germline V gene. CDR3 size: 16 residues. The V and J ends lost 1 base and 1 base respectively, with 13 bases between them. CDR3 amino acids: CASSLLLALGTDTQYF. For the CDR3, the DNA is TGTGCCAGCAGCTTGTTACTAGCCCTAGGCACAGATACGCAGTATTTT.

V and J are TRBV2 and TRBJ2-1, with 9 nucleotides matching TRBD2. Per the germline V gene, CDR1 is SNHLY and CDR2 is FYNNEI. The CDR3 loop spans 14 amino acids. Trimming at V came to 3 bases and at J to 7 bases, leaving 4 bases not matched to a gene. CDR3 bases: TGTGCCAGCAGTGATCTAGCGGGGAGAAATGAGCAGTTCTTC. Protein sequence: CASSDLAGRNEQFF. Combining the CDR3 with reference TRBV2 and TRBJ2-1 gives the whole variable domain EPEVTQTPSHQVTQMGQEVILRCVPISNHLYFYWYRQILGQKVEFLVSFYNNEISEKSEIFDDQFSVERPDGSNFTLKIRSTKLEDSAMYFCASSDLAGRNEQFFGPGTRLTVL.

DNA for the CDR3: TGTGCCAGCAGTGAAAGTCCGGGCTATGGCTACACCTTC. Translation gives CASSESPGYGYTF. The chain employs TRBV2 and TRBJ1-2; D not certain. CDR1 SNHLY and CDR2 FYNNEI come from the germline V gene. The CDR3 extends over 13 amino acids. Trimming shortened V by 2 bases and J by 4 bases, and 8 bases separated the two germline ends.

The J gene is TRBJ2-7, the V gene TRBV19, with 8 bases that match TRBD2. CDR1 is LNHDA, CDR2 SQIVND, per germline (reference sequence). The CDR3 sequence is 14 residues long. The junction had 4 bases not matched to a gene; V was cut back by 6 bases and J by 0 bases. The DNA for the CDR3 is TGTGCCAGTAGAAAGCGGGGGAGCTCCTACGAGCAGTACTTC. It yields the protein CASRKRGSSYEQYF.

V and J are TRBV5-1 and TRBJ1-6; the match to TRBD1 covers 12 bases. This CDR3 is 17 amino acids long. The V gene end was trimmed by 5 bases and the J gene end by 10 bases; junction bases not matched to a gene: 13. Per germline, CDR1 SGHRS and CDR2 YFSETQ. The CDR3 sequence is CASSFLSRDRGLSPLHF. The CDR3 DNA is TGCGCCAGCAGTTTCCTGTCCCGGGACAGGGGGCTGTCACCCCTCCACTTT.

The chain employs TRBV24-1 and TRBJ2-5; TRBD1 matches 7 bases. The ends lost 7 bases at V and 2 bases at J; junction bases unmatched: 9. Per germline, CDR1 KGHDR and CDR2 SFDVKD. This CDR3 spans 15 amino acids. Written as DNA, the CDR3 is TGTGCCACCAGAGCCCCGGGACAGCGTCAAGAGACCCAGTACTTC. Protein sequence: CATRAPGQRQETQYF.

V usage is TRBV15 and J usage is TRBJ1-6; D uncertain. The V end lost 1 base, the J end lost 8 bases, and 18 bases lay between the germline ends. CDR3 length: 17 residues. Germline CDR1 reads LNHNV; CDR2 reads YYDKDF (reference sequence). As DNA, the CDR3 is TGTGCCACCAGCAGAGTACGGGAGAAGGGTCGGGATTCACCCCTCCACTTT. The encoded protein is CATSRVREKGRDSPLHF.

The chain recombines TRBV5-4 with TRBJ1-6, with D possibly being TRBD1 (6 bases). This CDR3 contains 16 residues. Trimming removed 3 bases from V and 3 bases from J, with 13 bases in between. CDR1 and CDR2 (germline): SGHNT, YYREEE (reference sequence). The CDR3 spells CASSSGGGFYNSPLHF. The DNA of the CDR3 is TGTGCCAGCAGCTCAGGCGGGGGCTTCTATAATTCACCCCTCCACTTT.

Only one count was recorded for this clone. The gene calls are TRBV5-8 and TRBJ1-3; a weak D match, TRBD1 (5 bases). Trimming removed 2 bases from V and 0 bases from J, with 9 bases in between. The CDR3 spans 15 residues. Germline CDR1 SGHTS, CDR2 YDEGEE. CDR3 protein: CASSLRQNSGNTIYF. In nucleotides, the CDR3 is TGTGCCAGCAGCTTAAGACAGAACTCTGGAAACACCATATATTTT.

The rearrangement joins TRBV10-1 to TRBJ2-7; 7 bases map to TRBD2. J was trimmed by 7 bases and V by 4 bases; bases with no gene match: 4. The CDR3 length is 12 residues. Germline assignment: CDR1 WNHNN and CDR2 SYGVQD (reference sequence). The CDR3 bases are TGCGCCAGCAGTGTATCGGGGGGTGAGCAGTACTTC. The encoded protein is CASSVSGGEQYF.

The V call is TRBV29-1, the J call TRBJ1-2; D unclear. The V end lost 1 base, the J end lost 8 bases, and 14 bases lay between the germline ends. Germline loops: CDR1 SQVTM, CDR2 ANQGSEA. The CDR3 consists of 13 residues. The chain's CDR3 is CSVEVRSVRGYTF. CDR3 DNA sequence: TGCAGCGTTGAAGTAAGGAGCGTCCGGGGCTACACCTTC.

CDR3 in amino acids: CASSLGGIPQETQYF. The CDR3 DNA reads TGTGCCAGCAGCTTGGGGGGTATCCCTCAAGAGACCCAGTACTTC. This chain connects TRBV11-2 to TRBJ2-5, with D possibly TRBD2 on 6 matching bases. This CDR3 has 15 amino acids. Germline assignment: CDR1 SGHAT and CDR2 FQNNGV. Trimming took off 3 bases at V and 2 bases at J, with 13 bases between the two ends.

The chain carries TRBV18 and TRBJ1-1; 10 nucleotides line up with TRBD1. The CDR3 is made up of 17 amino acids. V was clipped by 3 bases and J by 5 bases; unmatched bases: 12. Germline-derived CDR1 and CDR2 are KGHSH and LQKENI. The DNA of the CDR3 is TGTGCCAGCTCACCCCGTCCGACAGGGGGCTTAGGGACTGAAGCTTTCTTT. This translates into CASSPRPTGGLGTEAFF.

This chain joins TRBV4-2 and TRBJ1-5, with D perhaps TRBD1 (6 bases). This CDR3 spans 14 amino acids. Germline V lookup: CDR1 LGHNA, CDR2 YNFKEQ. Trimming took 4 bases from V and 3 from J, leaving 10 bases between them. As DNA, the CDR3 is TGTGCCAGCAGCCTCGACAGGTCCAATCAGCCCCAGCATTTT. It specifies CASSLDRSNQPQHF.

This clone was picked up one time. The rearrangement uses TRBV2 and TRBJ1-2, with D possibly TRBD1 on 6 matching bases. V was clipped by 6 bases and J by 8 bases, with 22 bases between them. Germline V lookup: CDR1 SNHLY, CDR2 FYNNEI. This CDR3 is 15 amino acids long. In DNA, the CDR3 is TGTGCCAGCAGCGACAATCGGGGGGCCCTTAGAGGCTACACCTTC. The encoded protein is CASSDNRGALRGYTF.

The gene calls are TRBV6-5 and TRBJ2-2, with TRBD2 matching over 7 bases. The CDR3 spans 15 residues. V trimming: 6 bases; J trimming: 1 base; junction bases outside the gene matches: 5. CDR1 is MNHEY, CDR2 SVGAGI, per germline. Here the CDR3 DNA reads TGTGCCAGCAGACGGACTAGGCAGAACACCGGGGAGCTGTTTTTT. It encodes CASRRTRQNTGELFF.